A single sample is the source of the 30 T cell receptor beta chains below, sequenced in a study of CD8 T cells in ankylosing spondylitis. Study-level points and caveats: Seemingly distinctive of ankylosing spondylitis blood was a TCR beta motif formed by eight highly homologous variants.

MiXCR, applied by TCRdb to the 5' RACE reads, yields one record per CDR3 protein. The sample contains under 950,000 distinct CDR3 sequences, 15% to 20% of which appear only once. No antigen has been identified for these receptors. Sample: blood, either unsorted or a sorted T cell fraction (not recorded which). The receptors come from a male donor with ankylosing spondylitis.

The CDR3: CASSPSTSMVETQYF. For the CDR3, the DNA is TGTGCCAGCAGTCCATCCACTAGCATGGTGGAGACCCAGTACTTC. V and J are TRBV28 and TRBJ2-5, with D perhaps TRBD2 (6 bases). The V gene lost 5 bases and the J gene lost 5 bases, with 18 bases spanning the gap. Germline V gives CDR1 MDHEN, CDR2 SYDVKM. The CDR3 is 15 residues long.

Here the CDR3 DNA reads TGTGCCAGCTCACCAGGGACAGGAGGTGGCCAAGAGACCCAGTACTTC. Amino acids: CASSPGTGGGQETQYF. The chain combines TRBV18 with TRBJ2-5; TRBD1 matches at 8 bases. V lost 2 bases, J lost 1 base, and 6 bases stayed unmatched. Germline lookup yields CDR1 KGHSH and CDR2 LQKENI. The CDR3 length is 16 residues.

The V call is TRBV6-1, the J call TRBJ2-3; D remains ambiguous. The CDR3 has 14 residues. Trimming took off 4 bases at V and 3 bases at J, with 11 bases between the two ends. The V gene's germline CDR1 is MNHNS and CDR2 SASEGT. The CDR3 region has the DNA TGTGCCAGCAGTGGGCACTCCAGTACAGATACGCAGTATTTT. It is translated as CASSGHSSTDTQYF.

J is TRBJ2-7 and V is TRBV20-1; the D gene is possibly TRBD2 (5 bases). Per germline, CDR1 DFQATT and CDR2 SNEGSKA (reference sequence). Trimming removed 6 bases from V and 6 bases from J, with 18 bases in between. CDR3 length: 13 amino acids. DNA for the CDR3: TGCAGTGCACCCACTCGGGGTCTTCTCGAGCAGTACTTC. This codes for CSAPTRGLLEQYF.

This clonotype was observed many times. This chain links TRBV12-3 or TRBV12-4 with TRBJ2-7, with D perhaps TRBD2 (5 bases). The CDR3 has 13 residues. V lost 8 bases to trimming and J lost 6 bases, with 17 bases between them. The CDR3 sequence is CASRPDLAGEQYF. DNA for the CDR3: TGTGCCAGCCGTCCCGATCTGGCGGGCGAGCAGTACTTC.

This chain connects TRBV19 to TRBJ2-5, with D uncertain. The CDR3 is 12 residues long. The V gene lost 3 bases and the J gene lost 5 bases, with 7 bases spanning the gap. CDR1 LNHDA and CDR2 SQIVND come from the germline V gene (reference sequence). The CDR3 nucleotides are TGTGCCAGTAGTATGGGTCCGGAGACCCAGTACTTC. Amino acids: CASSMGPETQYF. The full variable domain, in which reference TRBV19 and TRBJ2-5 provide the parts outside the CDR3, is DGGITQSPKYLFRKEGQNVTLSCEQNLNHDAMYWYRQDPGQGLRLIYYSQIVNDFQKGDIAEGYSVSREKKESFPLTVTSAQKNPTAFYLCASSMGPETQYFGPGTRLLVL.

The rearrangement joins TRBV7-9 to TRBJ1-1, with TRBD1 as a possible D gene (5 bases). The CDR3 totals 15 residues. Trimming removed 2 bases at V and 5 bases at J, with 15 bases between. Germline values: CDR1 SEHNR, CDR2 FQNEAQ (reference sequence). The CDR3 nucleotides read TGTGCCAGCAGCTTATTTCAAGGGGCGGGAACTGAAGCTTTCTTT. Residues: CASSLFQGAGTEAFF. Full variable domain (remainder filled in from reference TRBV7-9 and TRBJ1-1): DTGVSQNPRHKITKRGQNVTFRCDPISEHNRLYWYRQTLGQGPEFLTYFQNEAQLEKSRLLSDRFSAERPKGSFSTLEIQRTEQGDSAMYLCASSLFQGAGTEAFFGQGTRLTVV.

The J gene is TRBJ2-1, the V gene TRBV5-1; D is perhaps TRBD2 (7 bases). In germline, CDR1 is SGHRS, CDR2 YFSETQ. Trimming shortened V by 1 base and J by 9 bases, and 17 bases separated the two germline ends. The CDR3 totals 15 residues. The CDR3 DNA is TGCGCCAGCAGCTTGACCACAGGGTCGGGGGGTGAGCAGTTCTTC. Encoded protein: CASSLTTGSGGEQFF.

The chain has TRBV29-1 and TRBJ2-3; TRBD2 might be the D (6 bases). CDR1 and CDR2 from the germline V gene are SQVTM and ANQGSEA. The CDR3 runs to 15 residues. Trimming took off 5 bases at V and 1 base at J, with 16 bases between the two ends. The CDR3 is CSVSRRDPGTDTQYF. CDR3 coding DNA: TGCAGCGTTAGCAGGCGGGATCCTGGCACAGATACGCAGTATTTT.

In its sample, this clonotype was seen a few times. This chain links TRBV7-2 with TRBJ2-1, with TRBD2 matching 10 bases. J lost 6 bases, V lost 2 bases, and 7 bases had no gene match. The CDR3 spans 16 residues. CDR1 SGHTA and CDR2 FQGNSA come from the germline V gene. The CDR3 nucleotides read TGTGCCAGCAGCTTATTGTTCCTAGCGGGAGCCAATGAGCAGTTCTTC. It translates to CASSLLFLAGANEQFF.

This clonotype has just a few counts. The chain combines TRBV29-1 with TRBJ2-1; D is possibly TRBD2 (5 bases). There are 14 residues in the CDR3. The V and J ends lost 2 bases and 3 bases respectively, with 11 bases between them. Per germline, CDR1 SQVTM and CDR2 ANQGSEA. CDR3 sequence (DNA): TGCAGCGTTGAACCACTAGACGTCTACAATGAGCAGTTCTTC. Translated, it gives CSVEPLDVYNEQFF.

The chain couples TRBV27 to TRBJ2-7; no definite D call. Germline CDR1 is MNHEY and CDR2 is SMNVEV (reference sequence). V was clipped by 10 bases and J by 4 bases, with 17 bases between them. The CDR3 loop spans 13 amino acids. DNA of the CDR3: TGTGCCACCAGCAAGCGAGGATCGTACGAGCAGTACTTC. Its protein is CATSKRGSYEQYF.

V usage is TRBV20-1 and J usage is TRBJ2-4; 8 bases map to TRBD2. The germline CDR1 and CDR2 sequences are DFQATT and SNEGSKA (reference sequence). Unmatched junction bases numbered 4, after V lost 8 bases and J lost 1 base. This CDR3 is built from 13 residues. DNA for the CDR3: TGCAGTTACCCTAGCGGGGCCAAAAACATTCAGTACTTC. The encoded protein is CSYPSGAKNIQYF.

Only a few counts were recorded for this clonotype. V and J are TRBV2 and TRBJ2-2, with 9 bases lining up with TRBD2. The V gene's germline CDR1 is SNHLY and CDR2 FYNNEI. V gave up 5 bases and J gave up 6 bases; unmatched junction bases: 10. The CDR3 extends over 16 amino acids. CDR3: CASSLTGTSSSGELFF. Here the CDR3 DNA reads TGTGCCAGCAGTTTGACCGGGACTAGCAGTTCCGGGGAGCTGTTTTTT.

This clonotype was detected only a few times. J is TRBJ2-3 and V is TRBV7-9; D possibly corresponds to TRBD2 (5 bases). Germline CDR1 reads SEHNR; CDR2 reads FQNEAQ (reference sequence). V was shortened by 5 bases and J by 0 bases, with 15 bases between the two germline ends. The CDR3 has 16 residues. The CDR3 loop reads CASSPEGSVSTDTQYF. The CDR3, as DNA: TGTGCCAGCAGCCCCGAAGGGAGCGTTAGCACAGATACGCAGTATTTT.

This clonotype appeared a few times. J is TRBJ2-7 and V is TRBV12-3 or TRBV12-4; D not resolved. CDR3 size: 15 residues. The V end was cut by 1 base, the J end by 6 bases, with 16 bases between. In DNA, the CDR3 is TGTGCCAGCAGTTTAGGTGGCCGCCCAGCTACCGAGCAGTACTTC. This gives the protein CASSLGGRPATEQYF.

This clonotype was seen more than once but under ten times. The rearrangement uses TRBV5-1 and TRBJ1-4, with a possible D match to TRBD1 (5 bases). This CDR3 is 15 amino acids long. V lost 2 bases and J 3 bases, leaving 11 bases between the germline ends. CDR1 and CDR2 (germline): SGHRS, YFSETQ. CDR3 residues: CASSFGTSPNEKLFF. CDR3 nucleotides: TGCGCCAGCAGCTTCGGGACTTCCCCTAATGAAAAACTGTTTTTT.

The rearrangement joins TRBV12-3 or TRBV12-4 to TRBJ2-2; D remains ambiguous. The CDR3 runs 12 residues. V lost 2 bases, J lost 13 bases, and 11 bases lay in between. The DNA for the CDR3 is TGTGCCAGCAGTTTAAAGGGTTTAAGGCTGTTTTTT. Amino acid sequence: CASSLKGLRLFF.

This rearrangement joins TRBV2 to TRBJ2-1, with 9 bases fitting TRBD2. Germline V gives CDR1 SNHLY, CDR2 FYNNEI. Trimming removed 2 bases from V and 5 bases from J; junction bases left unmatched: 1. This CDR3 is built from 14 residues. For the CDR3, the DNA is TGTGCCAGCAGTGAACTAGCGGGGAACAATGAGCAGTTCTTC. Protein sequence: CASSELAGNNEQFF.

The chain combines TRBV4-1 with TRBJ2-3; 11 bases line up with TRBD2. Germline V gene lookup returns CDR1 MGHRA and CDR2 YSYEKL. The V and J ends lost 2 bases and 6 bases, in that order; junction bases with no gene match: 7. The CDR3 is made up of 16 amino acids. Written as DNA, the CDR3 is TGCGCCAGCAGCCAAATAGCGGGAGGGCCCCGGGATACGCAGTATTTT. Protein: CASSQIAGGPRDTQYF.

This clonotype was detected a few times. V gene TRBV18 combines with J gene TRBJ2-5; 9 bases agree with TRBD1. J lost 10 bases, V lost 2 bases, and 5 bases had no gene match. The CDR3 has 13 amino acids. Germline CDR1 is KGHSH and CDR2 is LQKENI. This CDR3 reads CASSPGDRADQYF. As DNA, the CDR3 is TGTGCCAGCTCACCAGGGGACAGGGCGGACCAGTACTTC.

This clonotype was found a few times. V and J are TRBV10-3 and TRBJ2-1; 9 positions match TRBD2. J was trimmed by 6 bases and V by 0 bases; bases with no gene match: 9. This CDR3 is built from 17 residues. Germline V lookup: CDR1 ENHRY, CDR2 SYGVKD. CDR3 DNA: TGTGCCATCAGTGAGTCGAGGGCTAGCGGGGATCCCAATGAGCAGTTCTTC. It yields the protein CAISESRASGDPNEQFF.

This rearrangement joins TRBV15 to TRBJ1-3; the match to TRBD1 covers 9 bases. With 5 bases clipped from V and 1 base from J, the junction kept 6 bases outside the gene matches. CDR1 is LNHNV and CDR2 is YYDKDF in the germline V gene (reference sequence). The CDR3 runs to 16 residues. CDR3 sequence (DNA): TGTGCCACCAGCGAACAGGGGGCAGTGTCTGGAAACACCATATATTTT. It codes for CATSEQGAVSGNTIYF. The full variable domain, rest sourced from reference TRBV15 and TRBJ1-3, is DAMVIQNPRYQVTQFGKPVTLSCSQTLNHNVMYWYQQKSSQAPKLLFHYYDKDFNNEADTPDNFQSRRPNTSFCFLDIRSPGLGDTAMYLCATSEQGAVSGNTIYFGEGSWLTVV.

The chain uses TRBV14 and TRBJ2-1; 11 nucleotides match TRBD2. Losses at the gene ends were 4 bases for V and 7 bases for J; bases not matched to a gene: 6. The CDR3 has 15 residues. CDR1 is SGHDN, CDR2 FVKESK, per germline. As DNA, the CDR3 is TGTGCCAGCAGCCTCACTAGCGGGAGACCGAATGAGCAGTTCTTC. This gives the protein CASSLTSGRPNEQFF.

The chain combines TRBV11-2 with TRBJ2-5, with D hard to call. Germline lookup yields CDR1 SGHAT and CDR2 FQNNGV. V lost 3 bases, J lost 1 base, and 21 bases lay in between. This CDR3 region has 18 residues. CDR3 amino acids: CASSLGGVYLDFQETQYF. CDR3 DNA: TGTGCCAGCAGCTTGGGCGGAGTCTACTTGGATTTCCAAGAGACCCAGTACTTC.

This clonotype was seen a few times. The rearrangement links TRBV6-5 to TRBJ1-6; D gene uncertain. The CDR3 is 13 residues long. V was clipped by 0 bases and J by 10 bases, with 7 bases between them. CDR1 is MNHEY, CDR2 SVGAGI, per germline. The chain's CDR3 is CASSYSTGSPLHF. DNA for the CDR3: TGTGCCAGCAGTTACTCAACGGGCTCACCCCTCCACTTT.

V usage is TRBV20-1 and J usage is TRBJ2-3; no clear D gene. Trimming removed 4 bases from V and 0 bases from J, with 17 bases in between. This CDR3 has 16 amino acids. CDR1 is DFQATT, CDR2 SNEGSKA, per germline (reference sequence). The CDR3 region is CSANDPGPTSTDTQYF. CDR3 sequence (DNA): TGCAGTGCTAACGATCCAGGACCGACTAGCACAGATACGCAGTATTTT.

This clonotype was detected ten times or more. The chain is built from TRBV29-1 and TRBJ2-3, with unresolved D. The germline V and J ends were trimmed by 3 bases and 5 bases, with 6 bases remaining between them. Germline CDR1 reads SQVTM; CDR2 reads ANQGSEA. There are 11 residues in the CDR3. The CDR3 DNA reads TGCAGCGTTGACTCCGGAGATACGCAGTATTTT. Protein: CSVDSGDTQYF.

This chain links TRBV6-1 with TRBJ1-4, with D unclear. The CDR3 is made up of 14 amino acids. Between the trimmed V and J ends, which lost 6 bases and 8 bases, there was a span of 16 bases. The germline V gene has CDR1 MNHNS and CDR2 SASEGT. The DNA of the CDR3 is TGTGCCAGCAGACCCGGACGGACCTCGGAAAAACTGTTTTTT. It specifies CASRPGRTSEKLFF.

The J gene is TRBJ2-1, the V gene TRBV4-1; 10 bases fit TRBD2. Germline V CDR1 and CDR2: MGHRA, YSYEKL. The CDR3 runs to 15 residues. V shed 1 base, J shed 6 bases, and the junction held 3 bases outside the gene matches. The CDR3 region is CASSQAAGGGNEQFF. DNA for the CDR3: TGCGCCAGCAGCCAAGCAGCGGGAGGGGGCAATGAGCAGTTCTTC.